This TCR beta chain was documented in a study of cytomegalovirus exposure and HLA in healthy donors. For this clone: Its antigen is unknown.

The V gene's germline CDR1 is GTSNPN and CDR2 SVGIG (reference sequence). The CDR3 extends over 13 amino acids. Trimming removed 3 bases from V and 0 bases from J, with 8 bases in between. General study results and limits: The study put 150 to 200 TCR beta chains on its list as cytomegalovirus-associated. Some public TCRs appeared in many individuals, while most sequences were rare. Within the 120 or so validation repertoires, first-cohort TCR clusters tended to co-occur, according to a later analysis.

It was the approximately 130-subject validation cohort, separate from the approximately 620-subject first cohort, to which the donors belonged. The repertoire was sequenced with immunoSEQ multiplex PCR; TCRdb's copy has only in-frame clones and lacks some. The data contain 200,000 to 250,000 clones, about 93% of them singletons. What was sequenced was PBMCs. This TCR was recovered from a woman between 18 and 29 years old in good health and CMV-seronegative. This chain uses TRBV30 with TRBJ1-1; tentatively, D is TRBD1 (6 bases). The CDR3 region is CAWRDRLNTEAFF. The DNA for the CDR3 is TGTGCCTGGAGAGACAGGTTGAACACTGAAGCTTTCTTT. The full variable domain, its missing parts supplied by reference TRBV30 and TRBJ1-1, is SQTIHQWPATLVQPVGSPLSLECTVEGTSNPNLYWYRQAAGRGLQLLFYSVGIGQISSEVPQNLSASRPQDRQFILSSKKLLLSDSGFYLCAWRDRLNTEAFFGQGTRLTVV.